Following are 17 T cell receptor beta chains from one sample sequenced in a study of CXCR3-negative and CXCR3-positive naive CD8 T cells. In preparing the TRB cDNA libraries, 5' RACE with UMI labels was used. From its re-call of the 5' RACE reads, TCRdb lists each CDR3 protein once, without DNA. In all, the sample yields approximately 60,000 distinct CDR3 sequences. The sequenced material came from memory CD8+ T cells from blood. Every receptor here comes from a human donor in good health. Some clones in this sample may be carry-over from other donors' samples.

The chain is built from TRBV2 and TRBJ1-5; TCRdb gives TRBD1 as the D gene, but with no DNA this cannot be confirmed. Germline V gene lookup returns CDR1 SNHLY and CDR2 FYNNEI. CDR3 size: 14 residues. CDR3 sequence reads: CASNTDSSNQPQHF.

CDR3 in amino acids: CASSAGLADYEQYF. The rearrangement uses TRBV5-5 and TRBJ2-7; TCRdb names TRBD2, which stays unverified in the absence of DNA. Per germline, CDR1 SGHKS and CDR2 YYEKEE (reference sequence). The CDR3 loop spans 14 amino acids.

V gene TRBV12-3 or TRBV12-4 combines with J gene TRBJ1-1. This CDR3 region has 13 residues. The CDR3 sequence is CASSYGQNTEAFF.

This sequence joins TRBV11-3 and TRBJ2-5; TCRdb's D call, TRBD1, is unchecked because there is no DNA. This CDR3 is built from 16 residues. CDR1 SGHNT and CDR2 YENEEA come from the germline V gene. CDR3 region: CASSYPRSYDPETQYF.

This rearrangement joins TRBV6-2 or TRBV6-3 to TRBJ2-4; as DNA is missing, the TRBD2 call by TCRdb cannot be tested. The V gene's germline CDR1 is MNHEY and CDR2 SVGEGT. The CDR3 spans 15 residues. The CDR3 loop reads CASSFGSSGGNIQYF.

The chain joins TRBV5-1 to TRBJ2-1; TCRdb's assignment of TRBD1 cannot be checked, as there is no DNA. Germline V lookup: CDR1 SGHRS, CDR2 YFSETQ. The CDR3 has 17 residues. This CDR3 is CASSLAEQGAIIDEQFF.

The V and J genes are TRBV19 and TRBJ1-5; TCRdb reports TRBD1, a call that lacks DNA to check it against. The germline V gene encodes CDR1 LNHDA and CDR2 SQIVND (reference sequence). The CDR3 has 16 residues. CDR3 protein: CASSIDPQGAGQPQHF.

J is TRBJ1-2 and V is TRBV29-1; the TCRdb D gene call, TRBD1, has no DNA to confirm it. The germline V gene encodes CDR1 SQVTM and CDR2 ANQGSEA. The CDR3 covers 12 residues. The CDR3 is CSILTGVDGYTF.

The V and J genes are TRBV9 and TRBJ2-3; TCRdb designates TRBD1, a call that cannot be tested without DNA. In germline, CDR1 is SGDLS, CDR2 YYNGEE. The CDR3 runs to 16 residues. CDR3 sequence reads: CASAKWGESSTDTQYF.

The chain is built from TRBV20-1 and TRBJ2-1; the D gene TCRdb calls, TRBD1, cannot be checked with no DNA. CDR3 size: 14 residues. CDR1 is DFQATT, CDR2 SNEGSKA, per germline (reference sequence). CDR3: CSAREDRGHNEQFF.

The V and J genes are TRBV5-1 and TRBJ1-2. The CDR3 extends over 15 amino acids. Germline assignment: CDR1 SGHRS and CDR2 YFSETQ. CDR3 loop: CASSSTEDPTYGYTF. The variable domain in full, completed from reference TRBV5-1 and TRBJ1-2, reads KAGVTQTPRYLIKTRGQQVTLSCSPISGHRSVSWYQQTPGQGLQFLFEYFSETQRNKGNFPGRFSGRQFSNSRSEMNVSTLELGDSALYLCASSSTEDPTYGYTFGSGTRLTVV.

The chain recombines TRBV27 with TRBJ1-2; with no DNA, the TCRdb D assignment of TRBD1 cannot be verified. The CDR3 loop spans 11 amino acids. In germline, CDR1 is MNHEY, CDR2 SMNVEV (reference sequence). This CDR3 is CASKGPLGYTF.

The chain employs TRBV11-3 and TRBJ2-7. There are 13 residues in the CDR3. CDR1 and CDR2 (germline): SGHNT, YENEEA. CDR3 sequence: CASSLGGDYEQYF. Based on the CDR3 plus reference TRBV11-3 and TRBJ2-7, the full variable domain is EAGVVQSPRYKIIEKKQPVAFWCNPISGHNTLYWYLQNLGQGPELLIRYENEEAVDDSQLPKDRFSAERLKGVDSTLKIQPAELGDSAVYLCASSLGGDYEQYFGPGTRLTVT.

The J gene is TRBJ2-1, the V gene TRBV5-5; the D call of TRBD2 rests on TCRdb alone, since no DNA is present to check it. The germline V gene has CDR1 SGHKS and CDR2 YYEKEE (reference sequence). The CDR3 loop spans 16 amino acids. The chain's CDR3 is CASSFLTAGGWNEQFF.

This chain joins TRBV10-3 and TRBJ1-1; as DNA is missing, the TRBD1 call by TCRdb cannot be tested. This CDR3 region has 15 residues. The germline gives CDR1 ENHRY, CDR2 SYGVKD. The CDR3 loop reads CAISEEDVRGTEAFF.

The chain couples TRBV7-8 to TRBJ2-5. The CDR3 is 15 residues long. Germline V CDR1 and CDR2: SGHVS, FQNEAQ. CDR3 residues: CASSLAGGTQETQYF.

The gene calls are TRBV19 and TRBJ2-1; TCRdb proposes TRBD2, but this gene call is untestable without DNA. Germline V gene sequence: CDR1 LNHDA, CDR2 SQIVND (reference sequence). The CDR3 has 15 residues. CDR3 amino acids: CASRDLPSSYNEQFF. Full variable domain (outside the CDR3, taken from reference TRBV19 and TRBJ2-1): DGGITQSPKYLFRKEGQNVTLSCEQNLNHDAMYWYRQDPGQGLRLIYYSQIVNDFQKGDIAEGYSVSREKKESFPLTVTSAQKNPTAFYLCASRDLPSSYNEQFFGPGTRLTVL.